Listed here are 12 T cell receptor beta chains from one sample, sequenced in a study of OX40 agonist ivuxolimab in advanced cancers. Some clones are missing from TCRdb's copy, which holds only in-frame ones; the method was immunoSEQ multiplex PCR. The table includes tens of thousands of clones, about 88% detected once. The sequenced sample was CD4+ or CD8+ T cells sorted from blood, obtained in a trial of the OX40 agonist ivuxolimab. These TCRs come from an adult with an advanced solid tumor such as melanoma, head and neck, liver or kidney cancer.

This clone was counted a single time. The chain has TRBV7-2 and TRBJ1-1, with unresolved D. V lost 1 base and J 1 base, leaving 7 bases between the germline ends. The CDR3 totals 14 residues. The germline CDR1 and CDR2 sequences are SGHTA and FQGNSA. The CDR3 DNA is TGTGCCAGCAGCTTAGTGTTTAGGAACACTGAAGCTTTCTTT. The encoded protein is CASSLVFRNTEAFF.

This clone was counted once. The V call is TRBV2, the J call TRBJ1-4; TRBD1 aligns across 7 bases. The length of the CDR3 is 15 residues. Trimming took 6 bases from V and 4 from J; bases not matched to a gene: 8. The germline gives CDR1 SNHLY, CDR2 FYNNEI. The CDR3 nucleotides are TGTGCCAGCAGGGAGAACAGGGGACTTAATGAAAAACTGTTTTTT. As protein: CASRENRGLNEKLFF.

This clone appeared once. The gene calls are TRBV7-8 and TRBJ1-1; 7 nucleotides align to TRBD1. Germline V gene lookup returns CDR1 SGHVS and CDR2 FQNEAQ. V dropped 3 bases and J dropped 0; count of bases not matched to a gene: 7. The CDR3 extends over 16 amino acids. The CDR3 loop reads CASSLGQSFLNTEAFF. Here the CDR3 DNA reads TGTGCCAGCAGCTTGGGACAGAGTTTTTTGAACACTGAAGCTTTCTTT.

Only one count was recorded for this clone. The chain couples TRBV5-3 to TRBJ2-2; 9 nucleotides match TRBD2. TRBV5-3 is classed as an ORF, of uncertain function. The CDR3 is 18 amino acids. Unmatched junction bases numbered 10, after V lost 3 bases and J lost 1 base. The CDR3 sequence is CARSCRERREGNTGELFF. CDR3 in DNA: TGTGCCAGAAGCTGTCGGGAGCGGCGGGAGGGGAACACCGGGGAGCTGTTTTTT.

The chain carries TRBV7-2 and TRBJ2-1; D ambiguous. Germline V gives CDR1 SGHTA, CDR2 FQGNSA. V was cut by 3 bases and J by 6 bases, with 15 bases left in between. This CDR3 contains 15 residues. Written as DNA, the CDR3 is TGTGCCAGCAGCTTTAGTGCGCTTAAGGTCAATGAGCAGTTCTTC. Its translation: CASSFSALKVNEQFF.

The chain links TRBV4-1 to TRBJ2-5, with TRBD2 matching over 7 bases. CDR3 length: 14 residues. Looked up from germline, CDR1 is MGHRA and CDR2 is YSYEKL. Germline trimming cut 3 bases from V and 5 bases from J; bases unmatched to any gene: 6. The CDR3 spells CASSQQTSRETQYF. The CDR3 bases are TGCGCCAGCAGCCAGCAGACTAGCCGGGAGACCCAGTACTTC.

Notes on this clone: Sequence at one end of the junction differs from germline and may be a read error. The CDR3 sequence is CASRQVAGSGTEAFF. The DNA for the CDR3 is TGCGCCAGCAGGCAAGTTGCAGGGAGCGGCACTGAAGCTTTCTTT. J is TRBJ1-1 and V is TRBV4-1, with D perhaps TRBD1 (5 bases). This CDR3 comprises 15 residues. The germline gives CDR1 MGHRA, CDR2 YSYEKL.

The J gene is TRBJ2-5, the V gene TRBV5-1, with 9 nucleotides matching TRBD1. Germline-derived CDR1 and CDR2 are SGHRS and YFSETQ. J was trimmed by 2 bases and V by 2 bases; bases with no gene match: 19. CDR3 length equals 20 residues. This chain's CDR3 is CASSLKPEGLTGGPQETQYF. For the CDR3, the DNA is TGCGCCAGCAGCTTAAAACCCGAGGGCCTGACAGGGGGACCTCAAGAGACCCAGTACTTC. The variable domain in full, with the rest retrieved from reference TRBV5-1 and TRBJ2-5, is KAGVTQTPRYLIKTRGQQVTLSCSPISGHRSVSWYQQTPGQGLQFLFEYFSETQRNKGNFPGRFSGRQFSNSRSEMNVSTLELGDSALYLCASSLKPEGLTGGPQETQYFGPGTRLLVL.

The rearrangement joins TRBV4-3 to TRBJ2-3; possible D gene TRBD2, 9 bases. Trimming cost V 0 bases and J 5 bases, with 24 bases left between them. The CDR3 is 19 residues long. Germline V gives CDR1 LGHNA, CDR2 YSLEER. CDR3: CASSQDWLAGQVGGDTQYF. The CDR3 nucleotides read TGCGCCAGCAGCCAAGACTGGCTAGCGGGACAGGTAGGAGGAGATACGCAGTATTTT.

This chain connects TRBV7-8 to TRBJ2-2; a weak D match, TRBD1 (6 bases). This CDR3 has 16 residues. Deletions cut 5 bases from V and 3 bases from J, with 16 bases between. Germline lookup yields CDR1 SGHVS and CDR2 FQNEAQ. CDR3 DNA sequence: TGTGCCAGCAGCCCCCAGGGGTTGTTGGACACCGGGGAGCTGTTTTTT. It codes for CASSPQGLLDTGELFF.

This chain links TRBV4-2 with TRBJ1-4, with a possible D match to TRBD1 (5 bases). Trimming removed 0 bases from V and 8 bases from J, with 7 bases in between. Germline V gives CDR1 LGHNA, CDR2 YNFKEQ. This CDR3 is built from 13 residues. CDR3 in DNA: TGTGCCAGCAGCCAAGATTGGGGGGAAAAACTGTTTTTT. Translating gives CASSQDWGEKLFF.

The rearrangement joins TRBV6-5 to TRBJ1-1; D remains ambiguous. The length of the CDR3 is 14 residues. V dropped 7 bases and J dropped 1 base, with 13 bases sitting between them. The germline gives CDR1 MNHEY, CDR2 SVGAGI. CDR3 in amino acids: CASKAAHGNTEAFF. The CDR3 bases are TGTGCCAGCAAAGCGGCCCACGGGAACACTGAAGCTTTCTTT.